The 7 T cell receptor beta chains reported below all come from one sample, sequenced in a study of cytomegalovirus exposure and HLA in healthy donors. PCR involved 60 Vbeta and 13 Jbeta primers. The repertoire was sequenced with immunoSEQ multiplex PCR; TCRdb's copy has only in-frame clones and lacks some. The sample includes approximately 200,000 clones, roughly four fifths of them seen just once. Sequencing was done on a sample of PBMCs. Receptors originate from a woman under 40 in good health and CMV-seropositive.

The chain couples TRBV4-1 to TRBJ1-4, with a weak D call TRBD1 (5 bases). Germline values: CDR1 MGHRA, CDR2 YSYEKL. This CDR3 has 15 residues. V lost 2 bases, J lost 7 bases, and 14 bases lay in between. CDR3 protein: CASSQLQFGAEKLFF. The CDR3 DNA is TGCGCCAGCAGCCAATTGCAGTTTGGGGCTGAAAAACTGTTTTTT.

This clone appeared once. The chain uses TRBV6-1 and TRBJ2-2; a possible D gene is TRBD1 (6 bases). The V end was cut by 3 bases, the J end by 8 bases, with 10 bases between. Germline V gives CDR1 MNHNS, CDR2 SASEGT. The CDR3 is 13 residues long. CDR3 bases: TGTGCCAGCAGTGACTACAGGGTTGGGGAGCTGTTTTTT. Protein product: CASSDYRVGELFF.

The V call is TRBV6-5, the J call TRBJ1-5; 7 bases match TRBD1. The CDR3 totals 14 residues. Germline V gives CDR1 MNHEY, CDR2 SVGAGI. Losses at the gene ends were 6 bases for V and 9 bases for J; bases not matched to a gene: 11. This CDR3 reads CASSGGQVGGPQHF. Here the CDR3 DNA reads TGTGCCAGCAGCGGCGGACAGGTTGGTGGGCCCCAGCATTTT.

The J gene is TRBJ2-7, the V gene TRBV27; 7 bases line up with TRBD1. The V gene end was trimmed by 5 bases and the J gene end by 3 bases; junction bases not matched to a gene: 4. The CDR3 is made up of 13 amino acids. Germline values: CDR1 MNHEY, CDR2 SMNVEV (reference sequence). The CDR3 sequence: CASSPGQFYEQYF. CDR3 sequence (DNA): TGTGCCAGCAGTCCGGGACAGTTCTACGAGCAGTACTTC.

The genes are TRBV6-1 and TRBJ1-2; 9 bases line up with TRBD1. The CDR3 covers 14 residues. The junction had 10 bases not matched to a gene; V was cut back by 10 bases and J by 4 bases. Germline V gene data show CDR1 as MNHNS and CDR2 as SASEGT. CDR3 loop: CATIQGTGTYGYTF. The DNA for the CDR3 is TGTGCCACCATCCAGGGGACAGGGACCTATGGCTACACCTTC.

This clone was seen a few times. CDR3 sequence (DNA): TGTGCCAGCAGTACAGGGGGCAGTGGCTACACCTTC. Protein: CASSTGGSGYTF. The V call is TRBV6-1, the J call TRBJ1-2; 9 bases are shared with TRBD1. The CDR3 is made up of 12 amino acids. The J segment lost 7 bases and the V segment lost 5 bases, leaving 2 bases of the junction unmatched. Germline assignment: CDR1 MNHNS and CDR2 SASEGT.

This rearrangement joins TRBV19 to TRBJ1-1, with D maybe TRBD1 (6 bases). Trimming cost V 3 bases and J 10 bases, with 9 bases left between them. The CDR3 spans 11 residues. The germline V gene has CDR1 LNHDA and CDR2 SQIVND (reference sequence). Here the CDR3 reads CASSMGARAFF. In DNA form, the CDR3 reads TGTGCCAGTAGTATGGGGGCGAGAGCTTTCTTT.